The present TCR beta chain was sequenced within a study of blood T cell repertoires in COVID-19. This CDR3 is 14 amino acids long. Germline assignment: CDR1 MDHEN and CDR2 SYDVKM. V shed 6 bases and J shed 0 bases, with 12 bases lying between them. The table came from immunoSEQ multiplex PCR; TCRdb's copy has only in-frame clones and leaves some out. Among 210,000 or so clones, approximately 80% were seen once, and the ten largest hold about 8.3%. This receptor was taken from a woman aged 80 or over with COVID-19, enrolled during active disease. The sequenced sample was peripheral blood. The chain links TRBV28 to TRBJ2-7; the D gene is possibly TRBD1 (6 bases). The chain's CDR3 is CASRQQGSSYEQYF. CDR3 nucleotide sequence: TGTGCCAGCAGGCAACAGGGATCCTCCTACGAGCAGTACTTC.